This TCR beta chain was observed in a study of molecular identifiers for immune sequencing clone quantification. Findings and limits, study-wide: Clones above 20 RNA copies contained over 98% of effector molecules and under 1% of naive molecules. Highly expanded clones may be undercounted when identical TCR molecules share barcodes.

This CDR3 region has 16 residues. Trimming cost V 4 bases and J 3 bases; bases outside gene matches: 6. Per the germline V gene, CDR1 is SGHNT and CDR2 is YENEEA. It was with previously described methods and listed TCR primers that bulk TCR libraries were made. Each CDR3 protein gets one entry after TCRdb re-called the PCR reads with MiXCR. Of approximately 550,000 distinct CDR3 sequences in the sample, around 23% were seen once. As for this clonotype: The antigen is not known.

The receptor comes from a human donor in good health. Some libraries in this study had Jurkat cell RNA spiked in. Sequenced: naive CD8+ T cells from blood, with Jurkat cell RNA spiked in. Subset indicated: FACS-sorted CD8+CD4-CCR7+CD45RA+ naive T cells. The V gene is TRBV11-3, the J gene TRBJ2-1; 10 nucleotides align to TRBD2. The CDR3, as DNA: TGTGCCAGCAGCTCCCGAACTAGCGGGAACTACAATGAGCAGTTCTTC. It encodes CASSSRTSGNYNEQFF.